This T cell receptor beta chain was documented in a study of T cell responses to AZD1222 COVID-19 vaccine. Study-wide results and caveats: Vaccine-associated CD4 TCRs spanned spike, dominant at 160-218 and 743-854.

This clone came up once. As yet, its antigen is unknown. Repertoires were generated with immunoSEQ multiplex PCR, while TCRdb's copy carries only in-frame clones and drops some. The repertoire holds tens of thousands of clones, with roughly 88% as singletons. The sample in question was peripheral blood, obtained 28 days after the second AZD1222 dose. The sequence was obtained from an adult who received the AZD1222 COVID-19 vaccine.

The CDR3 sequence: CASRKSGQGAYEQFF. The CDR3 nucleotides are TGTGCCAGCAGGAAGTCGGGACAGGGGGCCTATGAGCAGTTCTTC. This chain connects TRBV6-5 to TRBJ2-1; 12 positions agree with TRBD1. The trim removed 6 bases at V and 8 bases at J, leaving 8 bases unmatched. Germline V gene data show CDR1 as MNHEY and CDR2 as SVGAGI. This CDR3 contains 15 residues.